The T cell receptor (beta chain) under discussion was sequenced for a study of T cell changes during pregnancy in multiple sclerosis (dated by TCRdb to 2018 to 2020). About the full investigation: The study examined how the T cell repertoire changed over the course of pregnancy in women with multiple sclerosis.

The junction carries 13 bases between V and J, which are trimmed by 0 bases and 7 bases respectively. Per the germline V gene, SGHRS is the CDR1 and YFSETQ is the CDR2. The CDR3 holds 14 amino acids from the cysteine to the phenylalanine. Only the CDR3 part of the read is kept: 42 bases, read in frame from the first base. Turning to this clone: What antigen it recognizes has not been identified. Per-base quality was not reported, and no clone a single base away is much larger than it.

The protocol used for the library was the immunoSEQ multiplex PCR assay. The clones in this table, taken by TCRdb from immuneACCESS, are in-frame only. Not every clone is retained; where verified, under half of the shortfall comes from an unresolved V gene, and the cause of the rest is unknown. Present in this sample are about 50,000 clones, nearly 95% of which were seen just once. The top ten hold 0.27% of the sample. The input for sequencing was CD4+ T cells from peripheral blood mononuclear cells, taken in the second trimester of pregnancy. The source is a female donor with multiple sclerosis, enrolled in a pregnancy study. The chain employs TRBV5-1 and TRBJ2-5, and the D gene may be TRBD1, 6 bases matching. The CDR3 protein sequence reads: CASSLGTVLGTQYF. The DNA sequence is TGCGCCAGCAGCTTGGGGACAGTCTTGGGGACCCAGTACTTC.